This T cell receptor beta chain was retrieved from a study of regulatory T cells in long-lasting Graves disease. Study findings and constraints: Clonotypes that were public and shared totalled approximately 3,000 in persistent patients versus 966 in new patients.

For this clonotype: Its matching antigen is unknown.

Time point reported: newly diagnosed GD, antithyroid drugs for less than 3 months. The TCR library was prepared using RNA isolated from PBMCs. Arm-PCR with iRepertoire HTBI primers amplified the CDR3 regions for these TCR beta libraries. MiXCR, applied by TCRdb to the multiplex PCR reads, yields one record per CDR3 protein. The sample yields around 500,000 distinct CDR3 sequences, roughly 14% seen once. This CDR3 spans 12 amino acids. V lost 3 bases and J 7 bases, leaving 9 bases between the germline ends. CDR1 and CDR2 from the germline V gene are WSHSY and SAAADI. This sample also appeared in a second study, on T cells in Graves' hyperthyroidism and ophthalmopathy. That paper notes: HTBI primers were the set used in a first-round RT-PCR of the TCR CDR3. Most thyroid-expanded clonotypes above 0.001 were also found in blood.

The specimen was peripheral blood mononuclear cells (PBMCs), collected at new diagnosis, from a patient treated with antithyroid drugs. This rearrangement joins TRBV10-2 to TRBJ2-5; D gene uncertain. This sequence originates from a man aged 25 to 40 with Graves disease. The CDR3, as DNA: TGCGCCAGCAGTGACCGCGGCGGGACCCAGTACTTC. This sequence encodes CASSDRGGTQYF.